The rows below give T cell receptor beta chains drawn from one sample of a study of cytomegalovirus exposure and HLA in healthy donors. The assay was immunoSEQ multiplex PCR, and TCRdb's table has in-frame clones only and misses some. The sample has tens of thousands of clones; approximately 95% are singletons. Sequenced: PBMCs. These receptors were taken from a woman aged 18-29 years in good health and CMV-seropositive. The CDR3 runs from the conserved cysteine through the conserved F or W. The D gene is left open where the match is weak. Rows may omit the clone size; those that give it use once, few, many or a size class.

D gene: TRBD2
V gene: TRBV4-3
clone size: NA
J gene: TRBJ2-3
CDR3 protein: CASSQDPAGGPSDTQYF
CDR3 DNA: TGCGCCAGCAGCCAAGATCCGGCGGGAGGGCCTTCAGATACGCAGTATTTT

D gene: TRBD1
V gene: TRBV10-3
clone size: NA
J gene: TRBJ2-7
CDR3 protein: CAISVDREVYEQYF
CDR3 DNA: TGTGCCATCAGTGTAGACAGGGAAGTCTACGAGCAGTACTTC

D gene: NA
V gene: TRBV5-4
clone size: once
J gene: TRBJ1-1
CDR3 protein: CASSLSKNTEAFF
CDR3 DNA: TGTGCCAGCAGCTTGTCTAAGAACACTGAAGCTTTCTTT

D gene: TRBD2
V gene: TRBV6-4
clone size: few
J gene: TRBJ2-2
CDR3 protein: CASSDSTSNTGELFF
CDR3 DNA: TGTGCCAGCAGTGACTCGACTAGCAACACCGGGGAGCTGTTTTTT

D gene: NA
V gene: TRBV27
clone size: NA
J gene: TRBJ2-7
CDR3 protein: CASSSQDRPSSYEQYF
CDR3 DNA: TGTGCCAGCAGTTCGCAAGACAGGCCCAGCTCCTACGAGCAGTACTTC

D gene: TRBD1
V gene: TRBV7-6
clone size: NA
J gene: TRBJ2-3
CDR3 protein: CASSRTDRGRADTQYF
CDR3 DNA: TGTGCCAGCAGCCGAACCGACAGGGGTCGGGCAGATACGCAGTATTTT

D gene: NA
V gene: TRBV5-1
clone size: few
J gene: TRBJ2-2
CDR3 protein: CASSVRDSRTGELFF
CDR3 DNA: TGCGCCAGCAGCGTTAGGGACTCGAGGACCGGGGAGCTGTTTTTT

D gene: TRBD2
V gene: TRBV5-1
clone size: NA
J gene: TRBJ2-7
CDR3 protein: CASSLRLAGAYEQYF
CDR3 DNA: TGCGCCAGCAGCTTAAGACTAGCGGGGGCCTACGAGCAGTACTTC

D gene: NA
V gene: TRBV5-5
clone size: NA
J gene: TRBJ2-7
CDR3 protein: CASSLASRSSYEQYF
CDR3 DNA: TGTGCCAGCAGCTTGGCCTCGCGGAGCTCCTACGAGCAGTACTTC

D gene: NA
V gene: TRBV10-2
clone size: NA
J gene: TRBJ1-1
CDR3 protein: CATRPGNTEAFF
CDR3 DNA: TGCGCCACGCGGCCGGGGAACACTGAAGCTTTCTTT

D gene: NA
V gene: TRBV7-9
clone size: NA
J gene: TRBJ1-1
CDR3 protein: CASSSRGGSDTEAFF
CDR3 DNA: TGTGCCAGCAGCTCAAGGGGGGGCTCGGACACTGAAGCTTTCTTT

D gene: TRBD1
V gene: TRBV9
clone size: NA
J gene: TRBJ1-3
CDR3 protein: CASSVGAGGENTIYF
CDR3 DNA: TGTGCCAGCAGCGTAGGTGCAGGGGGCGAAAACACCATATATTTT

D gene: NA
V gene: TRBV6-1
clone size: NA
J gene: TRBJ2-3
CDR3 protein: CASSLRHTSTDTQYF
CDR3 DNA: TGTGCCAGCAGTCTGCGACACACTAGCACAGATACGCAGTATTTT

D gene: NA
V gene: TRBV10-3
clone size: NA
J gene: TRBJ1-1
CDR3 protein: CAISELPQGTEAFF
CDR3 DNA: TGTGCCATCAGTGAACTACCCCAGGGGACTGAAGCTTTCTTT

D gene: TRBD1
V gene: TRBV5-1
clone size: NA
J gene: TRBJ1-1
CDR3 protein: CASSSGTGSMNTEAFF
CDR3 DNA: TGCGCCAGCAGCTCCGGGACAGGATCGATGAACACTGAAGCTTTCTTT

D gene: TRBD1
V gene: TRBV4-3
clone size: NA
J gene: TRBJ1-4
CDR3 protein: CASSQDPTIIQGTGEKLFF
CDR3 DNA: TGCGCCAGCAGCCAAGACCCTACAATCATACAGGGGACTGGCGAAAAACTGTTTTTT

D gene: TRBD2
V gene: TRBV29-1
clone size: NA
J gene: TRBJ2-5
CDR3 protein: CSGGEEETQYF
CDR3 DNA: TGCAGTGGGGGGGAGGAAGAGACCCAGTACTTC

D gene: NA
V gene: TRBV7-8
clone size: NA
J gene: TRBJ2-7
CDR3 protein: CASSPASVSYEQYF
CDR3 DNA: TGTGCCAGCAGCCCTGCTAGCGTCTCCTACGAGCAGTACTTC

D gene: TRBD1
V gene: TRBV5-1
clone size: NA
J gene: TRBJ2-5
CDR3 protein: CASSFRGQGEETQYF
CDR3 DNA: TGCGCCAGCAGCTTCAGGGGGCAGGGGGAAGAGACCCAGTACTTC

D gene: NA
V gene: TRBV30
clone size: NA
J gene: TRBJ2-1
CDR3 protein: CAWSRVGEQFF
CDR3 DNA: TGTGCCTGGAGTAGAGTCGGTGAGCAGTTCTTC

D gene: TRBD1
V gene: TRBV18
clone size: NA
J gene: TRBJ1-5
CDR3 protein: CASSPRQGGEPQHF
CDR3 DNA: TGTGCCAGCTCACCCCGACAGGGCGGAGAGCCCCAGCATTTT

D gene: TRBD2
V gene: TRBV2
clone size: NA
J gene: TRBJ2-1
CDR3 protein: CASSEHLAGGYNEQFF
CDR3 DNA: TGTGCCAGCAGTGAACATCTAGCGGGAGGGTACAATGAGCAGTTCTTC

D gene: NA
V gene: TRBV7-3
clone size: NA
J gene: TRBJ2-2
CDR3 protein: CASSPGTLETGELFF
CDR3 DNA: TGTGCCAGCAGTCCCGGGACTCTAGAGACCGGGGAGCTGTTTTTT

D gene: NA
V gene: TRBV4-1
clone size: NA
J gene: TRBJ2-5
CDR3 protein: CASSQLLGVETQYF
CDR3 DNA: TGCGCCAGCAGCCAGCTCCTAGGGGTGGAGACCCAGTACTTC

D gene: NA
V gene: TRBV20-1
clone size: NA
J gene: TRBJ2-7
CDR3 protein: CSASLSYEQYF
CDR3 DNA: TGCAGTGCTAGCCTCTCCTACGAGCAGTACTTC

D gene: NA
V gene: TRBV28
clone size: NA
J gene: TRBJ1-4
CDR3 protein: CASKGPMGGAEKLFF
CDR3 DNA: TGTGCCAGCAAGGGGCCAATGGGGGGGGCTGAAAAACTGTTTTTT

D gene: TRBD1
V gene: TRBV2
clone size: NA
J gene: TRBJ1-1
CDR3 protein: CASRTGVTEAFF
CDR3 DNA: TGTGCCAGCAGGACAGGGGTGACTGAAGCTTTCTTT

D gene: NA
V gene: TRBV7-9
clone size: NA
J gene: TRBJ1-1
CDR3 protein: CASSLQENTEAFF
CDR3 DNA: TGTGCCAGCAGCTTACAGGAAAACACTGAAGCTTTCTTT

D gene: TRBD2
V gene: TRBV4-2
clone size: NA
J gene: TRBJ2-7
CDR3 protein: CASSPGLAGGLSYEQYF
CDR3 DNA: TGTGCCAGCAGCCCCGGACTAGCGGGAGGTCTTTCCTACGAGCAGTACTTC